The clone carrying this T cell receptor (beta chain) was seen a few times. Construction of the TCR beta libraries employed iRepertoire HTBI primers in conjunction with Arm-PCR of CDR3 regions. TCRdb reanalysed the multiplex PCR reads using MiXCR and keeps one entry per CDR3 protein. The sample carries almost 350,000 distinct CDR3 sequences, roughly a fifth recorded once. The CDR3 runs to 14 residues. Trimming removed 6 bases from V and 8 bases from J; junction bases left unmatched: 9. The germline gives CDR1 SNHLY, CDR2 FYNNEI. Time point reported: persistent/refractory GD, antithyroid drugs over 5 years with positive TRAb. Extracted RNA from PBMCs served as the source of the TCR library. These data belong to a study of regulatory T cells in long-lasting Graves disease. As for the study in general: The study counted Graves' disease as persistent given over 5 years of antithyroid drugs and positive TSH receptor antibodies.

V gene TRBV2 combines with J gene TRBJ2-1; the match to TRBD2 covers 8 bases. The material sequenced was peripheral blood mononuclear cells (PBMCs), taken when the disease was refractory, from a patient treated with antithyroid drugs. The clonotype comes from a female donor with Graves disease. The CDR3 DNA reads TGTGCCAGCAGGGGTCGGGAGGGCCTGGATGAGCAGTTCTTC. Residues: CASRGREGLDEQFF.